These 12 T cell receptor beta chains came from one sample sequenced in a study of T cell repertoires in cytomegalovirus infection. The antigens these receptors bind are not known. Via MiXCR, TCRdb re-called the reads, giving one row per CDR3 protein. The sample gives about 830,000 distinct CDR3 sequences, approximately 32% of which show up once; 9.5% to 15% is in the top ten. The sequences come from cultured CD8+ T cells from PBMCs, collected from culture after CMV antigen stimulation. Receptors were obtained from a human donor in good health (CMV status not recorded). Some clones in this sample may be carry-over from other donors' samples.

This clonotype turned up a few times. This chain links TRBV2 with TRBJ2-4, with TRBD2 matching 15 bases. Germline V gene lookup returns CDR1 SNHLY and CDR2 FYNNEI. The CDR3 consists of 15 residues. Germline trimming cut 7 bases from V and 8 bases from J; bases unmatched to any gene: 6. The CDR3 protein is CASTGTSGGWDIQYF. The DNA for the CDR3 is TGTGCCAGCACCGGGACTAGCGGGGGGTGGGACATTCAGTACTTC. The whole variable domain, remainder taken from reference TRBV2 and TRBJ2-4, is EPEVTQTPSHQVTQMGQEVILRCVPISNHLYFYWYRQILGQKVEFLVSFYNNEISEKSEIFDDQFSVERPDGSNFTLKIRSTKLEDSAMYFCASTGTSGGWDIQYFGAGTRLSVL.

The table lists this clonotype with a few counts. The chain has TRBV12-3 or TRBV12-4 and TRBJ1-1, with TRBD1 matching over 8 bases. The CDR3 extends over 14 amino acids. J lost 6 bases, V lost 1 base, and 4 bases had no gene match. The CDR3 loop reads CASSLGTGQSEAFF. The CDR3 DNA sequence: TGTGCCAGCAGTTTAGGGACAGGGCAATCTGAAGCTTTCTTT.

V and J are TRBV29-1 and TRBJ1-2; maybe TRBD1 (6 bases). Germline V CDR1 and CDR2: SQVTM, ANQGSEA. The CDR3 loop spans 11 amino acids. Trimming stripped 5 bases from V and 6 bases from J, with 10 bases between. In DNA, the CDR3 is TGCAGCGTTCCGGACAGAGATGGCTACACCTTC. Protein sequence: CSVPDRDGYTF.

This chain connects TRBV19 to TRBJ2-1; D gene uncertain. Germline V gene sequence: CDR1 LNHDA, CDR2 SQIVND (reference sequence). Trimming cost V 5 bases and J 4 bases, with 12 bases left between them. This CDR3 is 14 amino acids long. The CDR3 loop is CASSSLGRYNEQFF. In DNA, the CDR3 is TGTGCCAGTAGTTCCCTGGGCAGATACAATGAGCAGTTCTTC.

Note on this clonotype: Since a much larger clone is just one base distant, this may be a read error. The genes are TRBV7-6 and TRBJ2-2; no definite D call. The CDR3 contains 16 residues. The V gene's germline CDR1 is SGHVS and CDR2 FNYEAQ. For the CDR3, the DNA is TGTGCCAACAGCTTATACAGAGAAAGGAACACCGGGGAGCTGTTTTTT. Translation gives CANSLYRERNTGELFF. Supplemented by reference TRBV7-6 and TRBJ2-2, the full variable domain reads GAGVSQSPRYKVTKRGQDVALRCDPISGHVSLYWYRQALGQGPEFLTYFNYEAQQDKSGLPNDRFSAERPEGSISTLTIQRTEQRDSAMYRCANSLYRERNTGELFFGEGSRLTVL.

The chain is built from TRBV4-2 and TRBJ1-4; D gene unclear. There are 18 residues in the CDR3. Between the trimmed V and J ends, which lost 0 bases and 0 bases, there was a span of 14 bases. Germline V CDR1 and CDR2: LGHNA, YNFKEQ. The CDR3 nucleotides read TGTGCCAGCAGCCAAGATTCCGCCCGTATTTCAACTAATGAAAAACTGTTTTTT. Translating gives CASSQDSARISTNEKLFF.

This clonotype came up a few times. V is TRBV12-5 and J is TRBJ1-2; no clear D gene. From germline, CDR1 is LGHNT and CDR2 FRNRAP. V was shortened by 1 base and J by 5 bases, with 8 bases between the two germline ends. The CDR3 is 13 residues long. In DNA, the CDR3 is TGTGCTAGTGGTTTGGCTCACAGTTATGGCTACACCTTC. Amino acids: CASGLAHSYGYTF.

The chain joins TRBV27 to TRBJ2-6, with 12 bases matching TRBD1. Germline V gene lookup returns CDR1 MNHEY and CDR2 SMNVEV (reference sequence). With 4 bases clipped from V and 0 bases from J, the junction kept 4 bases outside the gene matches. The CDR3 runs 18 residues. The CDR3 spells CASSSGTGGISGANVLTF. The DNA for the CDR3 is TGTGCCAGCAGTTCCGGGACAGGGGGCATCTCTGGGGCCAACGTCCTGACTTTC.

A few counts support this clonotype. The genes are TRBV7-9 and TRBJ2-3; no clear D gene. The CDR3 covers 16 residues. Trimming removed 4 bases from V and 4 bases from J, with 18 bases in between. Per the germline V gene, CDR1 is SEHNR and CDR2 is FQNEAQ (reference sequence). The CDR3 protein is CASSSTRNLLPDTQYF. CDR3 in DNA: TGTGCCAGCAGCTCAACCCGGAACCTCCTTCCAGATACGCAGTATTTT.

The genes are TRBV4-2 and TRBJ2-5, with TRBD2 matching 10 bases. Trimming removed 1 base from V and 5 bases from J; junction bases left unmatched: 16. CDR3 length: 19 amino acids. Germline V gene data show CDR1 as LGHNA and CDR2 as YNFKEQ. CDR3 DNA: TGTGCCAGCAGCCAAGCTGACGGGCTAGCGGGGGCACTTGTGGAGACCCAGTACTTC. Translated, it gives CASSQADGLAGALVETQYF.

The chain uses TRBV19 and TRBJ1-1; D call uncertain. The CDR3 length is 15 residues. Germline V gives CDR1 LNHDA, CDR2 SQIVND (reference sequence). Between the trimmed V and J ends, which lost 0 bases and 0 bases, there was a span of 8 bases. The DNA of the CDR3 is TGTGCCAGTAGTATAGACGGGTACATGAACACTGAAGCTTTCTTT. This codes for CASSIDGYMNTEAFF.

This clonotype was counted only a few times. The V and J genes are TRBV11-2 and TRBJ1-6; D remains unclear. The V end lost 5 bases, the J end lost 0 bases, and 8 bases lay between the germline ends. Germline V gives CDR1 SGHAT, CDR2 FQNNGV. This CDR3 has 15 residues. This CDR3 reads CASSPASSYNSPLHF. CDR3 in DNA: TGTGCCAGCAGCCCTGCGAGCTCCTATAATTCACCCCTCCACTTT.